Following are 13 T cell receptor beta chains from one sample sequenced in a study of T cell responses to AZD1222 COVID-19 vaccine. Only in-frame clones appear in the TCRdb table, and some are missing; sequencing was by immunoSEQ multiplex PCR. Of 140,000 to 150,000 clones detected, around 89% appear once; the ten largest clones hold roughly 1.7%. The starting material was peripheral blood, obtained on day 0 of AZD1222 vaccination. These receptors were taken from an adult in good health.

CDR3 region: CASTLAGGPEAFF. In DNA form, the CDR3 reads TGTGCCAGCACACTCGCGGGAGGTCCGGAAGCTTTCTTT. The chain employs TRBV13 and TRBJ1-1; no firm D call. Trimming removed 7 bases from V and 8 bases from J, with 17 bases in between. Germline V gives CDR1 PRHDT, CDR2 FYEKMQ (reference sequence). The CDR3 is made up of 13 amino acids.

The chain employs TRBV5-5 and TRBJ2-2; no definite D call. This CDR3 contains 16 residues. Trimming cost V 0 bases and J 2 bases, with 11 bases left between them. CDR1 is SGHKS and CDR2 is YYEKEE in the germline V gene (reference sequence). The CDR3 DNA is TGTGCCAGCAGCTTGGTGGCCACCAAAAACACCGGGGAGCTGTTTTTT. Encoded protein: CASSLVATKNTGELFF.

V is TRBV18 and J is TRBJ2-5, with a possible D match to TRBD1 (5 bases). Germline CDR1 reads KGHSH; CDR2 reads LQKENI. There are 13 residues in the CDR3. Deletions cut 1 base from V and 7 bases from J, with 10 bases between. CDR3 nucleotides: TGTGCCAGCTCACCACGGACAATAAGGACCCAGTACTTC. Its protein is CASSPRTIRTQYF.

The V call is TRBV11-2, the J call TRBJ1-1, with 8 bases identical to TRBD1. The germline V gene encodes CDR1 SGHAT and CDR2 FQNNGV. The CDR3 is 14 residues long. The J segment lost 0 bases and the V segment lost 4 bases, leaving 1 base of the junction unmatched. The CDR3 reads CASSSGGLNTEAFF. CDR3 in DNA: TGTGCCAGCAGCTCAGGGGGCCTGAACACTGAAGCTTTCTTT.

The J gene is TRBJ1-3, the V gene TRBV15, with D unclear. The CDR3 has 14 amino acids. Germline-derived CDR1 and CDR2 are LNHNV and YYDKDF (reference sequence). V lost 0 bases and J 9 bases, leaving 12 bases between the germline ends. The CDR3 protein is CATSRDRKGSTIYF. The CDR3 coding sequence is TGTGCCACCAGCAGAGATCGGAAAGGGTCCACCATATATTTT. Supplemented by reference TRBV15 and TRBJ1-3, the full variable domain reads DAMVIQNPRYQVTQFGKPVTLSCSQTLNHNVMYWYQQKSSQAPKLLFHYYDKDFNNEADTPDNFQSRRPNTSFCFLDIRSPGLGDTAMYLCATSRDRKGSTIYFGEGSWLTVV.

The genes are TRBV5-6 and TRBJ1-2, with 7 bases aligning to TRBD1. The CDR3 consists of 14 residues. The V gene's germline CDR1 is SGHDT and CDR2 YYEEEE. V lost 4 bases, J lost 3 bases, and 6 bases stayed unmatched. The CDR3 DNA sequence: TGTGCCAGCAGCCGCCCCCAGGGGGACTATGGCTACACCTTC. This gives the protein CASSRPQGDYGYTF.

This chain joins TRBV28 and TRBJ2-1; unclear D gene. V shed 3 bases and J shed 5 bases, with 5 bases lying between them. Germline-derived CDR1 and CDR2 are MDHEN and SYDVKM. The CDR3 loop spans 12 amino acids. DNA for the CDR3: TGTGCCAGCAGTTTTCCCAACAATGAGCAGTTCTTC. Protein sequence: CASSFPNNEQFF.

This chain links TRBV4-1 with TRBJ2-7; a possible D gene is TRBD1 (5 bases). V lost 2 bases and J lost 0, with 8 bases in between. Germline V gene sequence: CDR1 MGHRA, CDR2 YSYEKL. This CDR3 is built from 14 residues. The CDR3 region has the DNA TGCGCCAGCAGCCAATGGACACTCTCCTACGAGCAGTACTTC. This codes for CASSQWTLSYEQYF.

The chain uses TRBV30 and TRBJ2-7, with D perhaps being TRBD1 or TRBD2 (5 bases each). Germline CDR1 reads GTSNPN; CDR2 reads SVGIG (reference sequence). This CDR3 contains 13 residues. Trimming left V 4 bases short and J 7 bases short, with 17 bases between. CDR3 in amino acids: CAWTRDLVGEQYF. The CDR3, as DNA: TGTGCCTGGACCAGGGACCTCGTAGGGGAGCAGTACTTC.

The chain carries TRBV5-6 and TRBJ2-3, with 11 bases aligning to TRBD2. The germline V gene has CDR1 SGHDT and CDR2 YYEEEE. The V segment lost 1 base and the J segment 5 bases; nucleotides outside the gene matches: 9. This CDR3 is built from 17 residues. CDR3 DNA sequence: TGTGCCAGCAGCTTGCTTCTTCTAGCGGGAGGAGGAGATACGCAGTATTTT. This encodes CASSLLLLAGGGDTQYF.

J is TRBJ2-2 and V is TRBV7-9; D is uncertain. The CDR3 sequence is 15 residues long. V was cut by 5 bases and J by 4 bases, with 14 bases left in between. From germline, CDR1 is SEHNR and CDR2 FQNEAQ (reference sequence). CDR3 coding DNA: TGTGCCAGCAGCCGGAGCGAGTTAGGCACCGGGGAGCTGTTTTTT. It translates to CASSRSELGTGELFF.

CDR3 DNA: TGTGCCAGCAGGGAAAGACAGGTCAGCGGGAGCAATCAGCCCCAGCATTTT. Protein: CASRERQVSGSNQPQHF. V and J are TRBV28 and TRBJ1-5, with D possibly being TRBD1 (6 bases). V was cut by 6 bases and J by 1 base, with 19 bases left in between. This CDR3 contains 17 residues. Germline V gene data show CDR1 as MDHEN and CDR2 as SYDVKM.

The J gene is TRBJ2-2, the V gene TRBV4-1, with D possibly matching TRBD1 (6 bases). V lost 4 bases to trimming and J lost 0 bases, with 9 bases between them. The CDR3 is 15 residues long. CDR1 is MGHRA and CDR2 is YSYEKL in the germline V gene. The CDR3 DNA is TGCGCCAGCAGCCGTCAGGGGTCGAACACCGGGGAGCTGTTTTTT. Protein product: CASSRQGSNTGELFF.